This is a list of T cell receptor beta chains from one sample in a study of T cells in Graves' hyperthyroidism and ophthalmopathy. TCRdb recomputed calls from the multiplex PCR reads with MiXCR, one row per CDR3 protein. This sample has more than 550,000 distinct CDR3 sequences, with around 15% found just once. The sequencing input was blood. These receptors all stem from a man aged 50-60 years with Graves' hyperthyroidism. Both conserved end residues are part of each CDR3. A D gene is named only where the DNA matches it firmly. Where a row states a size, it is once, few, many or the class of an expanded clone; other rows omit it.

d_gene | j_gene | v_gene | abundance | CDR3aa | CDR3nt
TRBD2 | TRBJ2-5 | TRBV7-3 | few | CASSQAGGGETQYF | TGTGCCAGCAGCCAAGCGGGAGGTGGGGAGACCCAGTACTTC
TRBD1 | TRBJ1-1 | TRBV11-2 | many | CASSYGQGNTEAFF | TGTGCCAGCAGCTACGGACAGGGGAACACTGAAGCTTTCTTT
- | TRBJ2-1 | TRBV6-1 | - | CAEGGEVYNEQFF | TGTGCCGAGGGGGGAGAAGTCTACAATGAGCAGTTCTTC
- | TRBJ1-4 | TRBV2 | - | CASRGSRGREKLFF | TGTGCCAGCAGGGGTAGTAGGGGTCGAGAAAAACTGTTTTTT
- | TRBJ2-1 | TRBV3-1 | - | CASSQLSSAYTNEQFF | TGTGCCAGCAGCCAATTAAGTAGCGCCTATACCAATGAGCAGTTCTTC
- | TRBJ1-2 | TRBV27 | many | CASSLSQNRALNYGYTF | TGTGCCAGCAGTTTATCCCAAAACAGGGCCCTTAACTATGGCTACACCTTC
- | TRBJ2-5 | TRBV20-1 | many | CSAARTVQETQYF | TGCAGTGCCGCTCGGACAGTCCAAGAGACCCAGTACTTC
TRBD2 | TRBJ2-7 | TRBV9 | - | CASSISGGVSYEQYF | TGTGCCAGCAGCATTAGCGGGGGAGTCTCCTACGAGCAGTACTTC
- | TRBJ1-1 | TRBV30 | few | CAWSSTGTEAFF | TGTGCCTGGAGTTCCACTGGGACTGAAGCTTTCTTT
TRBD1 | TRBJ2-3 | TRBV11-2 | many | CASSPTGTGGTDTQYF | TGTGCCAGCAGCCCCACCGGGACAGGGGGGACAGATACGCAGTATTTT
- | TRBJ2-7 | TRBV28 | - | CASMATGRDEQYF | TGTGCCAGCATGGCAACAGGACGAGACGAGCAGTACTTC
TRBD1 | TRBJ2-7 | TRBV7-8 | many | CASSSTGGNDEQYF | TGTGCCAGCAGCTCGACAGGGGGAAACGACGAGCAGTACTTC
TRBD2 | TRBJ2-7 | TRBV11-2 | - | CASSSLAGARQYF | TGTGCCAGCAGCTCTTTAGCGGGAGCCAGGCAGTACTTC
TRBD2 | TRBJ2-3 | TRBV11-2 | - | CASSLWRENTDTQYF | TGTGCCAGCAGCTTATGGCGGGAGAACACAGATACGCAGTATTTT
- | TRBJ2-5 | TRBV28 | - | CASSSATDSQETQYF | TGTGCCAGCAGTTCCGCCACGGACTCTCAAGAGACCCAGTACTTC
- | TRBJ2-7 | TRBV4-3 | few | CASSQDRTLRGEQYF | TGCGCCAGCAGCCAAGATAGGACCCTTCGGGGCGAGCAGTACTTC
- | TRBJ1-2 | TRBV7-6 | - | CASSSPSNGYTF | TGTGCCAGCAGCTCTCCTTCGAATGGCTACACCTTC
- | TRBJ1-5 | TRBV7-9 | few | CASSPAGGRSNQPQHF | TGTGCCAGCAGCCCAGCGGGGGGCCGAAGCAATCAGCCCCAGCATTTT
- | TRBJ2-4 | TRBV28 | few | CASSQRQVNIQYF | TGTGCCAGCAGCCAAAGGCAAGTCAACATTCAGTACTTC
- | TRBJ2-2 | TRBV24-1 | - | CATRGRGIGELFF | TGTGCCACGCGGGGCAGAGGGATAGGGGAGCTGTTTTTT
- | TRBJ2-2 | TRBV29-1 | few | CSVDTANTGELFF | TGCAGCGTTGACACAGCGAACACCGGGGAGCTGTTTTTT
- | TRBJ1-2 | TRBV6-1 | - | CASTQSYVGYGYTF | TGTGCCAGCACCCAATCCTATGTAGGGTATGGCTACACCTTC
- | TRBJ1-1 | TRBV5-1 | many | CASSLEAGTGDTEAFF | TGCGCCAGCAGCTTGGAAGCGGGGACGGGGGACACTGAAGCTTTCTTT
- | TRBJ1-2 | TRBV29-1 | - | CSVEVVARVGSYGYTF | TGCAGCGTTGAAGTCGTAGCCAGGGTAGGCAGCTATGGCTACACCTTC
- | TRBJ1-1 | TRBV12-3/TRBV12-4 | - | CASTDPGGWTEASF | TGTGCCAGCACCGATCCGGGGGGCTGGACTGAAGCTTCCTTT
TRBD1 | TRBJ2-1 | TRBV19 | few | CASSSRDRAHNEQFF | TGTGCCAGTAGTTCCCGGGACAGGGCTCACAATGAGCAGTTCTTC
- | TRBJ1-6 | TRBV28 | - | CASRTLGDSPLHF | TGTGCCAGCAGAACATTGGGGGATTCACCCCTCCACTTT
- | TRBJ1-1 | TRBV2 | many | CASREESTEAFF | TGTGCCAGCAGAGAAGAGTCCACTGAAGCTTTCTTT
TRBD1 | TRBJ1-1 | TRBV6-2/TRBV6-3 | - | CASSLGTGYTEAFF | TGTGCCAGCAGTCTAGGGACAGGGTACACTGAAGCTTTCTTT
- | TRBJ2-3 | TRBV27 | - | CASSLVGGSTDMQYF | TGTGCCAGCAGTTTGGTAGGGGGTAGCACAGATATGCAGTATTTT
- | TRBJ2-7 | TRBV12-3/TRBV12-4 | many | CASSEGTLYEQYF | TGTGCCAGCAGTGAAGGGACTCTCTACGAGCAGTACTTC
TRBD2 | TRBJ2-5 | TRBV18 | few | CASSPQGLAGSKTQYF | TGTGCCAGCTCACCCCAAGGACTAGCGGGAAGTAAGACCCAGTACTTC
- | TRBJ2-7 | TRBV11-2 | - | CASSNRDFNYEQYF | TGTGCCAGCAGCAACCGGGACTTCAACTACGAGCAGTACTTC
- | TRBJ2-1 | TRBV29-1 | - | CSKLGWGDEQFF | TGCAGCAAGTTGGGTTGGGGGGATGAGCAGTTCTTC
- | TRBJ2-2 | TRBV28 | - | CASSFRYGSGTGELFF | TGTGCCAGCAGTTTCCGGTACGGGAGTGGGACCGGGGAGCTGTTTTTT
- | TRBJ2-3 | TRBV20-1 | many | CSASVSSGPEADTQYF | TGCAGTGCTAGCGTTTCGAGCGGGCCCGAGGCAGATACGCAGTATTTT
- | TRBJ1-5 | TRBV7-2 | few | CASSSGWRGHGQPQHF | TGTGCCAGCAGCTCCGGTTGGAGGGGCCACGGTCAGCCCCAGCATTTT
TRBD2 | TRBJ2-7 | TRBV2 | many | CASRETSGRYEQYF | TGTGCCAGCAGGGAAACTAGCGGGAGGTACGAGCAGTACTTC
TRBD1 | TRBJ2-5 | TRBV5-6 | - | CASSLGQGAGQETQYF | TGTGCCAGCAGCTTGGGACAGGGGGCCGGGCAAGAGACCCAGTACTTC
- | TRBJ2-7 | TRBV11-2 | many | CASSFEDRAYEQYF | TGTGCCAGCAGCTTTGAAGACAGAGCCTACGAGCAGTACTTC
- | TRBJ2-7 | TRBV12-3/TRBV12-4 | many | CASSLGLDWQGVFYEQYF | TGTGCCAGCAGTTTGGGGCTGGATTGGCAGGGAGTATTCTACGAGCAGTACTTC
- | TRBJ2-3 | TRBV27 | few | CASSPPEARTDTQYF | TGTGCCAGCAGCCCGCCGGAGGCCCGCACAGATACGCAGTATTTT
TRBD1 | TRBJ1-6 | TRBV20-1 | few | CSAPQTGRSSPLHF | TGCAGTGCTCCTCAGACAGGGCGGAGTTCACCCCTCCACTTT
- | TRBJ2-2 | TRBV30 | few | CAWSVDPGNTGELFF | TGTGCCTGGAGTGTAGACCCAGGGAACACCGGGGAGCTGTTTTTT
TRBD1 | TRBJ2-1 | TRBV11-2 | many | CASSLATGATSYNEQFF | TGTGCCAGCAGCTTAGCGACAGGGGCCACCTCCTACAATGAGCAGTTCTTC
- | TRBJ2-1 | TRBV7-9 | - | CASSLEGALASPRNEQFF | TGTGCCAGCAGCTTGGAGGGTGCACTAGCTTCCCCACGGAATGAGCAGTTCTTC
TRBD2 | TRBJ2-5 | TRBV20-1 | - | CSARNVAGVGEAQYF | TGCAGTGCTAGGAATGTTGCGGGAGTAGGGGAGGCCCAGTACTTC
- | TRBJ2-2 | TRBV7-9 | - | CASSLVGAGELFF | TGTGCCAGCAGCTTAGTAGGCGCCGGGGAGCTGTTTTTT